This T cell receptor (beta chain) originates from a study of blood T cell repertoires in COVID-19. Study-wide background: Collection of acute and convalescent COVID-19 samples took place in the United States, Italy and Spain. PBMCs, B-cell-depleted T cells, or T cells were the source of the cDNA or gDNA that made up the material.

The protocol was immunoSEQ multiplex PCR, while the TCRdb copy is restricted to in-frame clones and leaves out a portion. The sample shows about 150,000 clones, 80% of them seen only once. Germline V CDR1 and CDR2: SGHRS, YFSETQ. The V and J ends lost 4 bases and 3 bases, in that order; junction bases with no gene match: 5. The CDR3 covers 15 residues. Sequencing was carried out using peripheral blood. The chain links TRBV5-1 to TRBJ2-2; TRBD1 aligns across 8 bases. The clonotype comes from a man aged 55 to 69 with active or convalescent COVID-19. The CDR3 spells CASSRDRGDTGELFF. CDR3 DNA sequence: TGCGCCAGCAGCCGTGACAGGGGCGACACCGGGGAGCTGTTTTTT.